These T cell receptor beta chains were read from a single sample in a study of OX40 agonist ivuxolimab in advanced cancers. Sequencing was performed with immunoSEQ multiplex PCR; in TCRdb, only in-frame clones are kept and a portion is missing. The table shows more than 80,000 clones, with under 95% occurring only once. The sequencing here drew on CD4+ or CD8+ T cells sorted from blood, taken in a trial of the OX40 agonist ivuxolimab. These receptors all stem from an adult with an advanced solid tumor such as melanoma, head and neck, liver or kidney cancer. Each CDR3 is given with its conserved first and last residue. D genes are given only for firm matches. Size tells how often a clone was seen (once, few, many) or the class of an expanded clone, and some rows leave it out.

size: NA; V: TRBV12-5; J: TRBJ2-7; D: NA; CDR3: CASGLGYEQYF
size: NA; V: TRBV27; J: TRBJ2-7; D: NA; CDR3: CASSSSVYEQYF
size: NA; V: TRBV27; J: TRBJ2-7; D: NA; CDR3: CASSSDVSYEQYF
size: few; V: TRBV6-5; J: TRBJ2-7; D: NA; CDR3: CASGTYEQYF
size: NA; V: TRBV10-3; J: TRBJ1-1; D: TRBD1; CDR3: CAISEGTGGGRAFF
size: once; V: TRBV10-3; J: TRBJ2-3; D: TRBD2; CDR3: CAISGGGPTVTDTQYF
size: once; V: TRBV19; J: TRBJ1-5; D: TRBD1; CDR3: CASILTGGNQPQHF
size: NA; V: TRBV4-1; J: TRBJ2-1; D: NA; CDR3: CASSRLGGVDNEQFF
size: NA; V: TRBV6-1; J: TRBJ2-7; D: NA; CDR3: CAISLGGEQYF
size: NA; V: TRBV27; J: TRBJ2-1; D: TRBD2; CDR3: CASRNPGLGVEQFF
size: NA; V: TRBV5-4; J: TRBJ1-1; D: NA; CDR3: CASSLGMNTEAFF
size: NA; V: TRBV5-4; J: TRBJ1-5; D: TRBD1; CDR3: CASSLRTGDIQPQHF
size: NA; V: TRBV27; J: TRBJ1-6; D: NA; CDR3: CASSLGMGPNSPLHF
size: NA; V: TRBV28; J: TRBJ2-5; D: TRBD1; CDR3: CASSFLGQGIQETQYF
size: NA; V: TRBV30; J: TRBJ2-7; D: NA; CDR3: CAWSVESSRQYF
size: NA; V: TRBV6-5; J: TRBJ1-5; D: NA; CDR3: CASSSTGSWGQPQHF
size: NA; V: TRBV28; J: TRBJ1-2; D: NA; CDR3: CASSLIPQGYTF